The 26 T cell receptor beta chains listed next were all sequenced from one sample in a study of shared clonotypes between healthy human individuals. The repertoire was sequenced with immunoSEQ multiplex PCR; TCRdb's copy has only in-frame clones and lacks some. The data show about 2.4 million clones, 80% to 95% seen once. Source material: naive CD4+ T cells from PBMCs. Subset reported: CD45RA+ positively selected. These TCRs come from a man younger than 30 in good health. Some clones in this sample may be carry-over from other donors' samples.

The J gene is TRBJ1-4, the V gene TRBV10-3; D remains unclear. This CDR3 comprises 13 residues. Trimming removed 10 bases at V and 6 bases at J, with 15 bases between. Germline loops: CDR1 ENHRY, CDR2 SYGVKD. CDR3 amino acids: CATSSGSDEKLFF. The CDR3 nucleotides read TGTGCCACCTCATCGGGGAGCGATGAAAAACTGTTTTTT.

V is TRBV6-6 and J is TRBJ1-4; D is unresolved. Germline V gene data show CDR1 as MNHNY and CDR2 as SVGAGI (reference sequence). The CDR3 is 16 residues long. Trimming shortened V by 6 bases and J by 10 bases, and 24 bases separated the two germline ends. The CDR3, as DNA: TGTGCCAGCAGCCCCCCTCCCACGGGTCCCGCCGGAAAACTGTTTTTT. This translates into CASSPPPTGPAGKLFF.

The gene calls are TRBV9 and TRBJ2-1; 8 bases fit TRBD2. The length of the CDR3 is 16 residues. The V segment lost 0 bases and the J segment 9 bases; nucleotides outside the gene matches: 11. Germline CDR1 SGDLS, CDR2 YYNGEE. The CDR3 DNA follows: TGTGCCAGCAGCGTAGTCGGGAGGGGCTACGCTGCTGAGCAGTTCTTC. Its protein product is CASSVVGRGYAAEQFF.

This clone was recorded only once. The chain carries TRBV19 and TRBJ2-1; weak D call: TRBD2 (6 bases). V was cut by 6 bases and J by 0 bases, with 12 bases left in between. The CDR3 spans 15 residues. Germline V gene data show CDR1 as LNHDA and CDR2 as SQIVND (reference sequence). Here the CDR3 DNA reads TGTGCCAGTAGGGCGGGACTCAGCTCCTACAATGAGCAGTTCTTC. Its protein is CASRAGLSSYNEQFF.

This chain's CDR3 is CASSPPVFQGAYGYTF. The CDR3 DNA reads TGTGCCAGCTCACCACCGGTTTTCCAGGGGGCCTATGGCTACACCTTC. V and J are TRBV18 and TRBJ1-2; 8 bases align to TRBD1. This CDR3 is built from 16 residues. CDR1 and CDR2 (germline): KGHSH, LQKENI. V gave up 0 bases and J gave up 4 bases; unmatched junction bases: 7.

This rearrangement joins TRBV19 to TRBJ2-1; 9 bases are a match to TRBD1. The V gene end was trimmed by 6 bases and the J gene end by 7 bases; junction bases not matched to a gene: 7. The CDR3 totals 14 residues. Germline lookup yields CDR1 LNHDA and CDR2 SQIVND (reference sequence). The CDR3 nucleotides are TGTGCCAGTAGAAGGACAGGGGCAGGGAATGAGCAGTTCTTC. This codes for CASRRTGAGNEQFF.

The V and J genes are TRBV5-1 and TRBJ1-4; the D is unclear. The CDR3 contains 13 residues. V was cut by 4 bases and J by 7 bases, with 11 bases left in between. Germline loops: CDR1 SGHRS, CDR2 YFSETQ. For the CDR3, the DNA is TGCGCCAGCAGCCCGGCCGGGATTGAAAAACTGTTTTTT. Amino acid sequence: CASSPAGIEKLFF.

CDR3 amino acids: CASRAGQGAYEQYF. The CDR3 DNA is TGTGCCAGCAGAGCGGGACAGGGGGCGTACGAGCAGTACTTC. J is TRBJ2-7 and V is TRBV11-1; 12 bases map to TRBD1. The length of the CDR3 is 14 residues. The germline V gene has CDR1 SGHAT and CDR2 FQDESV (reference sequence). With V trimmed by 6 bases and J by 4 bases, 4 bases remained unmatched.

The chain carries TRBV9 and TRBJ2-7; 7 positions agree with TRBD1. Germline CDR1 is SGDLS and CDR2 is YYNGEE. V lost 2 bases and J lost 6; bases outside the gene matches: 8. This CDR3 has 14 amino acids. In DNA, the CDR3 is TGTGCCAGCAGCGTGACAGGGTGGGACGGCGAGCAGTACTTC. Encoded protein: CASSVTGWDGEQYF.

The chain combines TRBV6-6 with TRBJ2-1; D may be TRBD2 (6 bases). This CDR3 is built from 16 residues. Germline V gene sequence: CDR1 MNHNY, CDR2 SVGAGI (reference sequence). Between the trimmed V and J ends, which lost 2 bases and 3 bases, there was a span of 14 bases. The CDR3 spells CASSYTYGSLYNEQFF. The DNA for the CDR3 is TGTGCCAGCAGTTACACCTACGGGAGCCTCTACAATGAGCAGTTCTTC.

This chain links TRBV18 with TRBJ1-2; possible D gene TRBD1, 5 bases. V lost 3 bases, J lost 8 bases, and 16 bases lay in between. There are 14 residues in the CDR3. Germline V lookup: CDR1 KGHSH, CDR2 LQKENI. CDR3 loop: CASSPSVPGGGYTF. The CDR3 nucleotides read TGTGCCAGCTCACCGTCGGTGCCTGGGGGGGGCTACACCTTC. The full variable domain, its missing parts supplied by reference TRBV18 and TRBJ1-2, is NAGVMQNPRHLVRRRGQEARLRCSPMKGHSHVYWYRQLPEEGLKFMVYLQKENIIDESGMPKERFSAEFPKEGPSILRIQQVVRGDSAAYFCASSPSVPGGGYTFGSGTRLTVV.

The rearrangement links TRBV9 to TRBJ2-1; weak D call: TRBD2 (7 bases). There are 15 residues in the CDR3. CDR1 and CDR2 from the germline V gene are SGDLS and YYNGEE. Trimming took off 0 bases at V and 8 bases at J, with 15 bases between the two ends. The CDR3 spells CASSVGAGAFDEQFF. The CDR3 region has the DNA TGTGCCAGCAGCGTAGGGGCGGGGGCGTTTGATGAGCAGTTCTTC.

About this clone itself: Additional DNA sequences in this sample encode the identical CDR3. The chain employs TRBV29-1 and TRBJ2-2; no firm D call. CDR1 is SQVTM, CDR2 ANQGSEA, per germline. The ends were cut back, 3 bases at V and 4 bases at J, with 3 bases in the middle. The CDR3 runs 11 residues. The CDR3 bases are TGCAGCGTTGAGCGCACCGGGGAGCTGTTTTTT. This gives the protein CSVERTGELFF.

This sequence joins TRBV7-9 and TRBJ2-1; TRBD1 is a possible D gene (6 bases). Germline values: CDR1 SEHNR, CDR2 FQNEAQ (reference sequence). The CDR3 is 18 residues long. Deletions cut 5 bases from V and 2 bases from J, with 22 bases between. CDR3 bases: TGTGCCAGCAGCCCACAGAGGGGGTCTAGCCCGGCCTACAATGAGCAGTTCTTC. It translates to CASSPQRGSSPAYNEQFF.

J is TRBJ1-3 and V is TRBV7-9; 8 nucleotides align to TRBD1. Trimming cost V 1 base and J 2 bases; bases outside gene matches: 10. The CDR3 sequence is 18 residues long. Germline V gene lookup returns CDR1 SEHNR and CDR2 FQNEAQ (reference sequence). CDR3 sequence (DNA): TGTGCCAGCAGCTTAGGCCTGGACAGGGCAGAAGCTGGAAACACCATATATTTT. Its translation is CASSLGLDRAEAGNTIYF.

This clone was recorded once. CDR3 in DNA: TGTGCCAGCAGCCTCGTGGTGGGTAGCAATCAGCCCCAGCATTTT. Residues: CASSLVVGSNQPQHF. V usage is TRBV6-6 and J usage is TRBJ1-5; D ambiguous. Germline V gene lookup returns CDR1 MNHNY and CDR2 SVGAGI (reference sequence). CDR3 length: 15 amino acids. V dropped 6 bases and J dropped 0 bases, with 12 bases sitting between them.

The table lists this clone with a count of one. The rearrangement uses TRBV14 and TRBJ2-1, with 9 bases that match TRBD1. The trim removed 0 bases at V and 5 bases at J, leaving 5 bases unmatched. The CDR3 is made up of 16 amino acids. Germline V gene lookup returns CDR1 SGHDN and CDR2 FVKESK. The CDR3 protein is CASSQDWGQGDNEQFF. The CDR3 nucleotides read TGTGCCAGCAGCCAAGATTGGGGACAGGGAGACAATGAGCAGTTCTTC.

The V and J genes are TRBV28 and TRBJ1-4, with D possibly being TRBD1 (5 bases). This CDR3 is 15 amino acids long. Germline V lookup: CDR1 MDHEN, CDR2 SYDVKM. The V gene lost 10 bases and the J gene lost 8 bases, with 23 bases spanning the gap. The DNA of the CDR3 is TGTGCCACCACAAGGGGAGGGGCGAGAGGGGAAAAACTGTTTTTT. Protein product: CATTRGGARGEKLFF. Looking up the rest from reference TRBV28 and TRBJ1-4 gives the full variable domain: DVKVTQSSRYLVKRTGEKVFLECVQDMDHENMFWYRQDPGLGLRLIYFSYDVKMKEKGDIPEGYSVSREKKERFSLILESASTNQTSMYLCATTRGGARGEKLFFGSGTQLSVL.

This chain uses TRBV10-1 with TRBJ2-4; D is unresolved. Looked up from germline, CDR1 is WNHNN and CDR2 is SYGVQD (reference sequence). The CDR3 has 16 amino acids. The germline V and J ends were trimmed by 3 bases and 3 bases, with 15 bases remaining between them. This CDR3 reads CASSDLQLFGKNIQYF. The DNA for the CDR3 is TGCGCCAGCAGTGACCTCCAGCTCTTTGGCAAAAACATTCAGTACTTC.

The rearrangement joins TRBV21-1 to TRBJ1-1. TRBV21-1 is annotated as a pseudogene. CDR3 length: 14 amino acids. This CDR3 is CASSKEAGIHEAFF. CDR3 coding DNA: TGTGCCAGCAGCAAAGAGGCGGGGATCCATGAAGCTTTCTTT.

The chain couples TRBV28 to TRBJ2-3; D remains unclear. V lost 8 bases, J lost 7 bases, and 13 bases lay in between. The CDR3 contains 12 residues. Germline-derived CDR1 and CDR2 are MDHEN and SYDVKM. The CDR3 sequence is CASGTATNTQYF. CDR3 DNA: TGTGCCAGCGGCACGGCAACTAATACGCAGTATTTT.

The chain is built from TRBV5-4 and TRBJ2-1; the D is unclear. V dropped 3 bases and J dropped 1 base, with 11 bases sitting between them. The CDR3 spans 15 residues. Germline-derived CDR1 and CDR2 are SGHNT and YYREEE (reference sequence). Here the CDR3 reads CASSSAARSYNEQFF. The CDR3 DNA sequence: TGTGCCAGCAGCTCGGCGGCGAGGTCCTACAATGAGCAGTTCTTC.

The chain links TRBV28 to TRBJ1-3; weak D call: TRBD1 (5 bases). Germline V gene data show CDR1 as MDHEN and CDR2 as SYDVKM. CDR3 length: 16 amino acids. Trimming took off 7 bases at V and 4 bases at J, with 20 bases between the two ends. CDR3 nucleotides: TGTGCCAGCACACCACCGAGACAGACAGTAGGAAACACCATATATTTT. This encodes CASTPPRQTVGNTIYF.

This clone has just one count. The V gene is TRBV30, the J gene TRBJ1-2; 8 bases are shared with TRBD1. J lost 6 bases, V lost 3 bases, and 9 bases had no gene match. This CDR3 has 14 residues. The germline gives CDR1 GTSNPN, CDR2 SVGIG (reference sequence). The CDR3 nucleotides read TGTGCCTGGAGGAACAGGGGGACCCGCAATGGCTACACCTTC. It encodes CAWRNRGTRNGYTF.

This clone was counted once. As the CDR3 is not closed by the conserved phenylalanine or tryptophan, this likely results from a read error. The DNA is omitted, as the CDR3 cannot be located on it reliably, and the CDR3 follows TCRdb's listing. The J gene is TRBJ2-4, the V gene TRBV2; TRBD2, as called in the table, went unchecked against the DNA. The CDR3 spans 11 amino acids, including both terminal residues. The germline gives CDR1 SNHLY, CDR2 FYNNEI. CDR3 amino acids: CASGGGTHGKV.

This clone was detected once. The rearrangement uses TRBV11-2 and TRBJ2-3; 10 positions match TRBD2. Germline assignment: CDR1 SGHAT and CDR2 FQNNGV. The J segment lost 6 bases and the V segment lost 1 base, leaving 13 bases of the junction unmatched. The CDR3 extends over 18 amino acids. CDR3 in amino acids: CASSLGFGAGGPGDTQYF. The CDR3 DNA follows: TGTGCCAGCAGCTTAGGTTTCGGAGCGGGAGGGCCAGGGGATACGCAGTATTTT.